This passage covers 19 T cell receptor beta chains from one sample sequenced in a study of cytomegalovirus exposure and HLA in healthy donors. Only in-frame clones appear in the TCRdb table, and some are missing; sequencing was by immunoSEQ multiplex PCR. This table has under 200,000 clones, about 88% appearing once. The sequenced sample was PBMCs. The receptors here all came from a young woman in good health and CMV-seronegative.

The chain has TRBV5-1 and TRBJ2-5, with 10 positions matching TRBD2. The ends lost 0 bases at V and 2 bases at J; junction bases unmatched: 7. Germline V gives CDR1 SGHRS, CDR2 YFSETQ. The CDR3 length is 17 residues. DNA for the CDR3: TGCGCCAGCAGCTTGGGACTAGCGGGTACTCCTCAAGAGACCCAGTACTTC. Encoded protein: CASSLGLAGTPQETQYF.

The table lists this clone with a few counts. The chain employs TRBV30 and TRBJ1-6, with 8 nucleotides matching TRBD1. Germline values: CDR1 GTSNPN, CDR2 SVGIG (reference sequence). The CDR3 is 12 residues long. The J segment lost 10 bases and the V segment lost 8 bases, leaving 7 bases of the junction unmatched. The CDR3 protein is CARGQGRSPLHF. Here the CDR3 DNA reads TGTGCCCGCGGACAGGGAAGGTCACCCCTCCACTTT.

For the CDR3, the DNA is TGTGCCAGCAGCTTCAGGGGGCCTACCTACAATGAGCAGTTCTTC. It codes for CASSFRGPTYNEQFF. The rearrangement uses TRBV5-5 and TRBJ2-1; 8 bases map to TRBD1. The CDR3 totals 15 residues. The J segment lost 2 bases and the V segment lost 2 bases, leaving 3 bases of the junction unmatched. Per the germline V gene, CDR1 is SGHKS and CDR2 is YYEKEE (reference sequence).

The chain employs TRBV5-1 and TRBJ1-3, with 7 bases fitting TRBD1. Germline CDR1 SGHRS, CDR2 YFSETQ. This CDR3 spans 15 amino acids. The trim removed 2 bases at V and 0 bases at J, leaving 2 bases unmatched. The CDR3 nucleotides read TGCGCCAGCAGCTTTGGACAGGTCTCTGGAAACACCATATATTTT. Its protein is CASSFGQVSGNTIYF.

This chain uses TRBV30 with TRBJ1-2; unclear D gene. The CDR3 runs to 13 residues. With 0 bases removed from V and 3 bases from J, the gap between germline ends came to 8 bases. Germline CDR1 GTSNPN, CDR2 SVGIG (reference sequence). CDR3: CAWSVRRDYGYTF. CDR3 in DNA: TGTGCCTGGAGTGTACGGAGGGACTATGGCTACACCTTC. Drawing the rest from reference TRBV30 and TRBJ1-2, the complete variable domain is SQTIHQWPATLVQPVGSPLSLECTVEGTSNPNLYWYRQAAGRGLQLLFYSVGIGQISSEVPQNLSASRPQDRQFILSSKKLLLSDSGFYLCAWSVRRDYGYTFGSGTRLTVV.

V gene TRBV5-6 combines with J gene TRBJ2-1; TRBD2 agrees at 7 bases. Germline CDR1 reads SGHDT; CDR2 reads YYEEEE. The V and J ends lost 2 bases and 8 bases, in that order; junction bases with no gene match: 13. CDR3 length equals 16 residues. The CDR3 region has the DNA TGTGCCAGCAGCTTCATGGGCGGGAGTTTAGTAGATGAGCAGTTCTTC. Protein product: CASSFMGGSLVDEQFF.

The chain is built from TRBV4-1 and TRBJ2-1; weak D call: TRBD2 (6 bases). Germline V gene sequence: CDR1 MGHRA, CDR2 YSYEKL. The CDR3 is made up of 15 amino acids. V was clipped by 1 base and J by 10 bases, with 17 bases between them. The CDR3 loop is CASSQVRLDREEQFF. CDR3 nucleotide sequence: TGCGCCAGCAGCCAAGTTCGTTTGGACCGGGAGGAGCAGTTCTTC.

The rearrangement links TRBV28 to TRBJ2-1; D unresolved. The CDR3 extends over 13 amino acids. The V gene lost 10 bases and the J gene lost 8 bases, with 18 bases spanning the gap. The germline gives CDR1 MDHEN, CDR2 SYDVKM. The CDR3 region is CATLLGGGDEQFF. The CDR3, as DNA: TGTGCCACCCTCCTTGGCGGTGGCGATGAGCAGTTCTTC.

The chain joins TRBV6-4 to TRBJ1-1, with D hard to call. Germline lookup yields CDR1 MRHNA and CDR2 SNTAGT. V lost 5 bases and J 4 bases, leaving 14 bases between the germline ends. CDR3 length: 14 amino acids. CDR3 region: CASSTDSEGTEAFF. In DNA, the CDR3 is TGTGCCAGCAGTACTGACTCGGAGGGCACTGAAGCTTTCTTT.

V usage is TRBV9 and J usage is TRBJ2-5; tentatively, D is TRBD1 (6 bases). V lost 0 bases to trimming and J lost 5 bases, with 11 bases between them. Germline V gene data show CDR1 as SGDLS and CDR2 as YYNGEE. The CDR3 is 14 amino acids. The CDR3 DNA follows: TGTGCCAGCAGCGTAGAGGGGGACATGGAGACCCAGTACTTC. Translation: CASSVEGDMETQYF.

The chain combines TRBV5-5 with TRBJ1-5, with a possible D match to TRBD1 (5 bases). V was cut by 0 bases and J by 7 bases, with 11 bases left in between. Germline lookup yields CDR1 SGHKS and CDR2 YYEKEE (reference sequence). CDR3 length: 14 amino acids. CDR3: CASSLAGGNQPQHF. The DNA for the CDR3 is TGTGCCAGCAGCTTGGCCGGGGGGAACCAGCCCCAGCATTTT.

The chain recombines TRBV6-1 with TRBJ1-1; D unclear. V was trimmed by 6 bases and J by 3 bases, leaving 5 bases between them. This CDR3 is 11 amino acids long. The germline V gene has CDR1 MNHNS and CDR2 SASEGT. The CDR3: CASRAHTEAFF. CDR3 sequence (DNA): TGTGCCAGCAGGGCACACACTGAAGCTTTCTTT.

The chain joins TRBV11-2 to TRBJ1-2; D is undetermined. V was shortened by 4 bases and J by 7 bases, with 10 bases between the two germline ends. Germline V lookup: CDR1 SGHAT, CDR2 FQNNGV. The CDR3 is 12 amino acids. CDR3: CASSSMIGGYTF. The CDR3 coding sequence is TGTGCCAGCAGCTCGATGATCGGTGGCTACACCTTC.

As to this clone: At one boundary the junction diverges from the germline segment, which might be a read error. V and J are TRBV4-3 and TRBJ2-7; 10 nucleotides agree with TRBD1. The germline CDR1 and CDR2 sequences are LGHNA and YSLEER. The CDR3 contains 17 residues. This CDR3 reads CASSQEGAGTGVYGQYF. In nucleotides, the CDR3 is TGCGCCAGCAGCCAAGAAGGGGCGGGGACAGGGGTTTACGGGCAGTACTTC.

The chain employs TRBV29-1 and TRBJ2-7; 7 nucleotides match TRBD1. V shed 4 bases, J shed 4 bases, and the junction held 7 bases outside the gene matches. This CDR3 region has 13 residues. Germline loops: CDR1 SQVTM, CDR2 ANQGSEA. The CDR3 sequence is CSVGGGQKYEQYF. In DNA, the CDR3 is TGCAGCGTTGGAGGGGGACAGAAGTACGAGCAGTACTTC.

The gene calls are TRBV4-1 and TRBJ1-5; TRBD1 might be the D (6 bases). From germline, CDR1 is MGHRA and CDR2 YSYEKL. This CDR3 contains 17 residues. V lost 0 bases, J lost 2 bases, and 14 bases lay in between. The CDR3 is CASSQDGLAGGNQPQHF. The CDR3 region has the DNA TGCGCCAGCAGCCAAGACGGGTTGGCAGGGGGCAATCAGCCCCAGCATTTT.

This clone has just one count. The V call is TRBV7-9, the J call TRBJ2-5, with 11 bases that match TRBD1. Germline CDR1 and CDR2: SEHNR and FQNEAQ (reference sequence). The V and J ends lost 5 bases and 4 bases, in that order; junction bases with no gene match: 3. This CDR3 region has 14 residues. This CDR3 is CASSPGTGGETQYF. The CDR3 DNA is TGTGCCAGCAGCCCTGGGACAGGGGGAGAGACCCAGTACTTC.

V usage is TRBV4-1 and J usage is TRBJ2-7; the match to TRBD2 covers 7 bases. The CDR3 runs to 16 residues. The V and J ends lost 0 bases and 3 bases, in that order; junction bases with no gene match: 8. The germline CDR1 and CDR2 sequences are MGHRA and YSYEKL. CDR3 amino acids: CASSQDYERGRYEQYF. The CDR3 DNA reads TGCGCCAGCAGCCAAGATTATGAGCGGGGTCGCTACGAGCAGTACTTC.

The table lists this clone with a few counts. The rearrangement links TRBV2 to TRBJ1-2; possibly TRBD1 for D (5 bases). This CDR3 is 12 amino acids long. V gave up 6 bases and J gave up 3 bases, with 8 bases separating them. Germline V CDR1 and CDR2: SNHLY, FYNNEI. Here the CDR3 DNA reads TGTGCCAGCAGGGGACTTGACTATGGCTACACCTTC. Its translation is CASRGLDYGYTF.